This is a list of T cell receptor beta chains from one sample in a study of blood T cells in healthy people across ages. TCRdb re-analysed the 5' RACE reads in MiXCR, keeping a single row per CDR3 protein. This sample has roughly 800,000 distinct CDR3 sequences, with about three fifths found just once. Material for sequencing was blood. The source is a man aged 25 to 45 in good health. Both conserved end residues are part of each CDR3. The D gene is left open where the match is weak. Only some rows state a clone size, as once, few, many or a class for expanded clones.

d_gene: .; j_gene: TRBJ2-3; abundance: few; len: 13; v_gene: TRBV7-2; CDR3aa: CASSRNYLDTQYF; CDR3nt: TGTGCCAGCAGCCGTAACTATTTAGATACGCAGTATTTT
d_gene: TRBD1; j_gene: TRBJ2-7; abundance: .; len: 11; v_gene: TRBV2; CDR3aa: CAMATGGEQYF; CDR3nt: TGTGCCATGGCGACAGGGGGAGAGCAGTACTTC
d_gene: .; j_gene: TRBJ2-1; abundance: few; len: 16; v_gene: TRBV5-1; CDR3aa: CASSRNGRAGDHEQFF; CDR3nt: TGCGCCAGCAGCCGAAATGGACGAGCGGGTGACCATGAGCAGTTCTTC
d_gene: TRBD2; j_gene: TRBJ2-5; abundance: .; len: 14; v_gene: TRBV20-1; CDR3aa: CSAHGLAKQETQYF; CDR3nt: TGCAGTGCACACGGACTAGCTAAACAAGAGACCCAGTACTTC
d_gene: .; j_gene: TRBJ2-7; abundance: few; len: 15; v_gene: TRBV7-6; CDR3aa: CASSHKSPMPYEQYF; CDR3nt: TGTGCCAGCAGCCATAAGTCCCCTATGCCCTACGAGCAGTACTTC
d_gene: .; j_gene: TRBJ2-1; abundance: .; len: 10; v_gene: TRBV20-1; CDR3aa: CSAVYNEQFF; CDR3nt: TGCAGTGCCGTATACAATGAGCAGTTCTTC
d_gene: .; j_gene: TRBJ2-1; abundance: .; len: 12; v_gene: TRBV15; CDR3aa: CATSRIRDEQFF; CDR3nt: TGTGCCACCAGCAGAATTCGAGATGAGCAGTTCTTC
d_gene: TRBD1; j_gene: TRBJ1-2; abundance: .; len: 16; v_gene: TRBV20-1; CDR3aa: CSASGGEDGSGYGYTF; CDR3nt: TGCAGTGCTTCAGGGGGAGAAGATGGATCGGGCTATGGCTACACCTTC
d_gene: TRBD2; j_gene: TRBJ2-3; abundance: many; len: 15; v_gene: TRBV27; CDR3aa: CASSLWREAPDTQYF; CDR3nt: TGTGCCAGCAGTTTGTGGCGGGAGGCCCCAGATACGCAGTATTTT
d_gene: .; j_gene: TRBJ2-2; abundance: .; len: 12; v_gene: TRBV27; CDR3aa: CASSSRIGELFF; CDR3nt: TGTGCCAGCAGTTCAAGGATCGGGGAGCTGTTTTTT
d_gene: TRBD1; j_gene: TRBJ2-7; abundance: .; len: 13; v_gene: TRBV29-1; CDR3aa: CSVRTGGIYEQYF; CDR3nt: TGCAGCGTTAGGACAGGGGGGATTTACGAGCAGTACTTC
d_gene: .; j_gene: TRBJ1-1; abundance: .; len: 13; v_gene: TRBV12-3/TRBV12-4; CDR3aa: CASSFAGNTEAFF; CDR3nt: TGTGCCAGCAGCTTTGCCGGGAACACTGAAGCTTTCTTT
d_gene: TRBD2; j_gene: TRBJ2-7; abundance: .; len: 14; v_gene: TRBV20-1; CDR3aa: CSAYKTSGSYEQYF; CDR3nt: TGCAGTGCCTATAAGACTAGCGGGAGCTACGAGCAGTACTTC
d_gene: TRBD2; j_gene: TRBJ2-3; abundance: .; len: 16; v_gene: TRBV29-1; CDR3aa: CSVTAGGPKFTDTQYF; CDR3nt: TGCAGCGTTACCGCGGGAGGGCCCAAATTCACAGATACGCAGTATTTT
d_gene: .; j_gene: TRBJ2-5; abundance: .; len: 15; v_gene: TRBV20-1; CDR3aa: CSARDGGRGEETQYF; CDR3nt: TGCAGTGCTAGAGATGGGGGGCGCGGGGAAGAGACCCAGTACTTC
d_gene: TRBD1; j_gene: TRBJ2-5; abundance: .; len: 15; v_gene: TRBV24-1; CDR3aa: CATSEPQGAGETQYF; CDR3nt: TGTGCCACCAGTGAACCACAGGGGGCCGGAGAGACCCAGTACTTC
d_gene: .; j_gene: TRBJ1-4; abundance: .; len: 17; v_gene: TRBV21-1; CDR3aa: CASSNRGPGQVNEKLFF; CDR3nt: TGTGCCAGCAGCAACCGCGGCCCGGGACAGGTTAATGAAAAACTGTTTTTT
d_gene: TRBD2; j_gene: TRBJ2-3; abundance: .; len: 17; v_gene: TRBV5-1; CDR3aa: CASSLMGGGLSTDTQYF; CDR3nt: TGCGCCAGCAGCCTCATGGGCGGGGGTTTGAGCACAGATACGCAGTATTTT
d_gene: TRBD1; j_gene: TRBJ1-5; abundance: .; len: 15; v_gene: TRBV20-1; CDR3aa: CSARTDRGLNQPQHF; CDR3nt: TGCAGTGCTAGAACGGACAGGGGGCTAAATCAGCCCCAGCATTTT
d_gene: .; j_gene: TRBJ1-2; abundance: .; len: 14; v_gene: TRBV18; CDR3aa: CASSPLNKGYGYTF; CDR3nt: TGTGCCAGCTCACCATTGAATAAAGGGTATGGCTACACCTTC
d_gene: .; j_gene: TRBJ1-5; abundance: .; len: 14; v_gene: TRBV20-1; CDR3aa: CSARRDGSNQPQHF; CDR3nt: TGCAGTGCCAGGAGGGATGGGAGCAATCAGCCCCAGCATTTT
d_gene: .; j_gene: TRBJ1-5; abundance: few; len: 15; v_gene: TRBV6-1; CDR3aa: CASSPSSYSNQPQHF; CDR3nt: TGTGCCAGCAGTCCCAGTAGCTATAGCAATCAGCCCCAGCATTTT
d_gene: TRBD2; j_gene: TRBJ2-1; abundance: .; len: 14; v_gene: TRBV5-1; CDR3aa: CASSLRLANNEQFF; CDR3nt: TGCGCCAGCAGCCTAAGACTAGCGAACAATGAGCAGTTCTTC